This T cell receptor beta chain was captured in a study of CD8 T cells in Susac syndrome. General study results and limits: As the study acknowledged, the number of individuals who were part of its TCR sequencing and HLA analysis was relatively small.

TCR beta was sequenced from blood CD8+ and CD4+ T cells. It was negative isolation that provided the CD8+ and CD4+ T cells, whereas TEMRA cells were enriched by FACS. Random-hexamer reverse transcription was applied to about 0.45 to 1 ug RNA. Amplification of TCR beta CDR3 across 54 Vbeta and 13 Jbeta was performed with immunoSEQ multiplex PCR. In TCRdb, the immunoSEQ multiplex PCR reads were re-called with MiXCR into one record per CDR3 protein. Here the sample spans about 250,000 distinct CDR3 sequences, 93% being singletons. The CDR3 has 14 amino acids. Germline-derived CDR1 and CDR2 are MNHEY and SMNVEV (reference sequence). Trimming removed 7 bases from V and 5 bases from J, with 18 bases in between. Details on this clonotype: Its antigen remains unknown.

This sequence originates from a human donor with multiple sclerosis. V usage is TRBV27 and J usage is TRBJ2-7; maybe TRBD1 (5 bases). Material: CD4+ T cells from PBMCs. CDR3: CASKRFDSRDEQYF. The CDR3 region has the DNA TGTGCCAGCAAACGGTTCGACAGTCGTGACGAGCAGTACTTC.